A single sample is the source of the 6 T cell receptor beta chains below, sequenced in a study of cytomegalovirus exposure and HLA in healthy donors. Amplification used 60 Vbeta primers and 13 Jbeta primers. Some clones are missing from TCRdb's copy, which holds only in-frame ones; the method was immunoSEQ multiplex PCR. The data contain about 80,000 clones, 62% of them singletons. Sequencing was performed on PBMCs. The receptors come from a male donor in good health and CMV-seropositive.

The chain has TRBV5-1 and TRBJ2-1, with 7 nucleotides matching TRBD2. The CDR3 spans 14 residues. Looked up from germline, CDR1 is SGHRS and CDR2 is YFSETQ. Unmatched junction bases numbered 4, after V lost 2 bases and J lost 5 bases. This chain's CDR3 is CASSFLTSDNEQFF. The CDR3 coding sequence is TGCGCCAGCAGCTTCTTAACTAGCGACAATGAGCAGTTCTTC.

This clone was picked up one time. This sequence joins TRBV11-1 and TRBJ1-6; D uncertain. The CDR3 is 13 residues long. With 6 bases removed from V and 5 bases from J, the gap between germline ends came to 8 bases. Germline V gene lookup returns CDR1 SGHAT and CDR2 FQDESV (reference sequence). The CDR3 DNA sequence: TGTGCCAGCAGACGACGGGATAATTCACCCCTCCACTTT. This sequence encodes CASRRRDNSPLHF.

The chain is built from TRBV6-5 and TRBJ2-2; the match to TRBD1 covers 8 bases. With 6 bases clipped from V and 6 bases from J, the junction kept 9 bases outside the gene matches. The CDR3 loop spans 15 amino acids. The V gene's germline CDR1 is MNHEY and CDR2 SVGAGI. CDR3 region: CASRKTGERAGELFF. In nucleotides, the CDR3 is TGTGCCAGCAGAAAGACAGGGGAGCGCGCCGGGGAGCTGTTTTTT.

V is TRBV4-3 and J is TRBJ2-2; weak D call: TRBD1 (6 bases). V was cut by 0 bases and J by 6 bases, with 23 bases left in between. The germline gives CDR1 LGHNA, CDR2 YSLEER. The CDR3 runs to 19 residues. This CDR3 reads CASSQDRGGRGSRAGELFF. The CDR3 region has the DNA TGCGCCAGCAGCCAAGATCGAGGGGGTAGAGGGTCCCGGGCCGGGGAGCTGTTTTTT.

This clone has only one observation. This chain joins TRBV15 and TRBJ2-7; the D is unclear. The CDR3 runs to 13 residues. From germline, CDR1 is LNHNV and CDR2 YYDKDF (reference sequence). The V and J ends lost 3 bases and 3 bases respectively, with 9 bases between them. CDR3 nucleotide sequence: TGTGCCACCAGCAGTCATAGTTTCTACGAGCAGTACTTC. As protein: CATSSHSFYEQYF.

The chain links TRBV7-2 to TRBJ2-1, with D perhaps matching TRBD2 (6 bases). Germline lookup yields CDR1 SGHTA and CDR2 FQGNSA. V was clipped by 4 bases and J by 9 bases, with 16 bases between them. This CDR3 spans 14 amino acids. The CDR3 DNA is TGTGCCAGCAGCTCAGGGACTCTACAGAGTGAGCAGTTCTTC. Translation: CASSSGTLQSEQFF.